This T cell receptor beta chain was identified during a study of cytomegalovirus exposure and HLA in healthy donors. Study observations and caveats: Rare sequences made up most TCRs, while some public TCRs were found in many donors.

This CDR3 region has 17 residues. The V and J ends lost 3 bases and 4 bases, in that order; junction bases with no gene match: 9. CDR1 and CDR2 (germline): MNHEY, SMNVEV (reference sequence). Notes on this clone: The antigen is undetermined.

PCR used 60 Vbeta primers and 13 Jbeta primers. Some clones are missing from TCRdb's copy, which holds only in-frame ones; the method was immunoSEQ multiplex PCR. Found here are 170,000 or so clones, 84% of them singletons; the top ten hold 4.5% to 5.5%. This TCR came from a girl aged 5-17 years in good health and CMV-seropositive. Source material: PBMCs. The chain couples TRBV27 to TRBJ2-3; 11 bases agree with TRBD1. CDR3 bases: TGTGCCAGCAGTTTTAGCCGCCCGGGACAGGGGGCAGATACGCAGTATTTT. Its protein is CASSFSRPGQGADTQYF.